This T cell receptor (beta chain) emerged from a study of T-cell memory formation after mild COVID-19. V lost 2 bases and J lost 0; bases outside the gene matches: 4. Germline CDR1 reads MNHEY; CDR2 reads SVGEGT. The CDR3 runs to 16 residues. TCRdb recomputed calls from the 5' RACE reads with MiXCR, one row per CDR3 protein. This sample carries more than 75,000 distinct CDR3 sequences, more than 20% of them seen once, and the ten largest clones take roughly 39%. This TCR came from a young man who had mild COVID-19 (a few samples of this study predate the infection). Cell type and time point are not known. V and J are TRBV6-2 or TRBV6-3 and TRBJ2-1, with 7 bases fitting TRBD1. Sequencing was carried out using PBMCs or a T cell subset sorted from them (not recorded which). This CDR3 reads CASSYLGTDSYNEQFF. The CDR3 coding sequence is TGTGCCAGCAGTTACCTAGGGACAGACTCCTACAATGAGCAGTTCTTC.